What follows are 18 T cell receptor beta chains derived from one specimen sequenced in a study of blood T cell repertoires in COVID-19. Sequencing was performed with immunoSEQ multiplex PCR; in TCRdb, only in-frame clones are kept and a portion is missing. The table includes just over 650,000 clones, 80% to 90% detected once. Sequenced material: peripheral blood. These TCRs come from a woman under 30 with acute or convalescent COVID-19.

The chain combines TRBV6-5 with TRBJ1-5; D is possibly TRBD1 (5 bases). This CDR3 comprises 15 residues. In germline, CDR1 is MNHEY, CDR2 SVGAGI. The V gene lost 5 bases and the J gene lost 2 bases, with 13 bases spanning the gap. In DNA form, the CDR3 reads TGTGCCAGCAGTCTTGTTTGGGGCGGCAATCAGCCCCAGCATTTT. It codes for CASSLVWGGNQPQHF.

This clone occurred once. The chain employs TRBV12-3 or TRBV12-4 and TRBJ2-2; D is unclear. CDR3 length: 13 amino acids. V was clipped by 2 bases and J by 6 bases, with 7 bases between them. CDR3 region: CASSLLRAGELFF. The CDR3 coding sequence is TGTGCCAGCAGTTTACTACGAGCCGGGGAGCTGTTTTTT.

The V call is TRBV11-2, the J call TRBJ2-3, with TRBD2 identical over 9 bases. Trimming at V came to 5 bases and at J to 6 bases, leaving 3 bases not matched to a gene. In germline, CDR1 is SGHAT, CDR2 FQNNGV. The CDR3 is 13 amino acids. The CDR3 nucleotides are TGTGCCAGCAGCGCGGGGGGGCCGGATACGCAGTATTTT. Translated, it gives CASSAGGPDTQYF.

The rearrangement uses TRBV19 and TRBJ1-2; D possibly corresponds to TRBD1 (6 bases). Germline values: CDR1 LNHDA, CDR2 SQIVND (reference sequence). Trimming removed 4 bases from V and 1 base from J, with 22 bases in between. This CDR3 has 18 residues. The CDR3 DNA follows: TGTGCCAGTAGTACGGGTACAGGGCCCTCAAATTTTAACTATGGCTACACCTTC. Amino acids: CASSTGTGPSNFNYGYTF.

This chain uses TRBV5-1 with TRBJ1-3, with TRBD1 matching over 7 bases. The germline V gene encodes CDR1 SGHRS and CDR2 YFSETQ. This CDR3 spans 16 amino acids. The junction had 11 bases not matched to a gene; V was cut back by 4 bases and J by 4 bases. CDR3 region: CASSGRQGIGGNTIYF. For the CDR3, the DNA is TGCGCCAGCAGCGGACGACAGGGAATAGGGGGAAACACCATATATTTT.

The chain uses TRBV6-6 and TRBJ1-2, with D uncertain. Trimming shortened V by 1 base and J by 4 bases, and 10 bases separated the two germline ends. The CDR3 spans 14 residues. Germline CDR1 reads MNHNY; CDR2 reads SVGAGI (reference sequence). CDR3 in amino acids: CASSYYGEGYGYTF. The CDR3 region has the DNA TGTGCCAGCAGTTACTACGGGGAGGGCTATGGCTACACCTTC.

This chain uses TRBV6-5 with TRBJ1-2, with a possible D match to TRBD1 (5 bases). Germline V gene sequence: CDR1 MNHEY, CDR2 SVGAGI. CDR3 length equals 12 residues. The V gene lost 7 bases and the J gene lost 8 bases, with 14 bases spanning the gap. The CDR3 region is CASMTQGGGYTF. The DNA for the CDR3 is TGTGCCAGCATGACCCAGGGCGGCGGCTACACCTTC.

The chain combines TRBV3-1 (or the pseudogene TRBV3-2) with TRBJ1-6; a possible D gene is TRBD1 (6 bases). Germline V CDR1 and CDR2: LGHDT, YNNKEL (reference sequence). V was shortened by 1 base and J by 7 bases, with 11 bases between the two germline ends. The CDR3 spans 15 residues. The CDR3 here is CASSQGDIWNSPLHF. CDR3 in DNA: TGTGCCAGCAGCCAAGGGGACATTTGGAATTCACCCCTCCACTTT.

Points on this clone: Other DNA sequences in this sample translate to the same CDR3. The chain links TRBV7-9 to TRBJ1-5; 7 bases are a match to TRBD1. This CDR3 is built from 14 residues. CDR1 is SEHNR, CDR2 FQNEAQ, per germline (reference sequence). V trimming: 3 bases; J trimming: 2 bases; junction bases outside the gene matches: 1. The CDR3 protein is CASSFTGGNQPQHF. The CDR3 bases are TGTGCCAGCAGCTTCACAGGGGGCAATCAGCCCCAGCATTTT.

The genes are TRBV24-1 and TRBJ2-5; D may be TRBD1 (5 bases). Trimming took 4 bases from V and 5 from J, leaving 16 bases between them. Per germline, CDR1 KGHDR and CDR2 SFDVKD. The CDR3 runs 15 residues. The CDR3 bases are TGTGCCACCAGTGAGTCTGGGGCCGGGCCGGAGACCCAGTACTTC. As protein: CATSESGAGPETQYF.

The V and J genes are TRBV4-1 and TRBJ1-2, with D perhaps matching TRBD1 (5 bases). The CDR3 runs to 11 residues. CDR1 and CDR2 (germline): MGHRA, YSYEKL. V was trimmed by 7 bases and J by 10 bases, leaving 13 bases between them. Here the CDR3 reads CASMRGSFYTF. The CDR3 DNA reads TGCGCCAGCATGCGGGGCAGTTTCTACACCTTC.

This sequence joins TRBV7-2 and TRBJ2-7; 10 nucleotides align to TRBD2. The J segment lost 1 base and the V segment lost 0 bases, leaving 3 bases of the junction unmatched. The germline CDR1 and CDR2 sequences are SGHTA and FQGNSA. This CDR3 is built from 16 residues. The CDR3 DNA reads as TGTGCCAGCAGCTTAGCCTCTAGCGGGGGTTCCTACGAGCAGTACTTC. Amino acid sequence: CASSLASSGGSYEQYF.

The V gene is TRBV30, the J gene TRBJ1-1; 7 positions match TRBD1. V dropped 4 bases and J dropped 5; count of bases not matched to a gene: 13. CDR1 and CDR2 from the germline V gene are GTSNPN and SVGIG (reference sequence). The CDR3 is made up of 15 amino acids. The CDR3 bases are TGTGCCTGGAATACCAAAGACAGGGAGAGGACTGAAGCTTTCTTT. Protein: CAWNTKDRERTEAFF.

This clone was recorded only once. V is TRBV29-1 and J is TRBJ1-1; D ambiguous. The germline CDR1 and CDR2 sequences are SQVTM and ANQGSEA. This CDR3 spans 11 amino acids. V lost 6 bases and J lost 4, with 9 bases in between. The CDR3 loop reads CSVYRPTEAFF. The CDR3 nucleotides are TGCAGCGTCTACCGTCCCACTGAAGCTTTCTTT.

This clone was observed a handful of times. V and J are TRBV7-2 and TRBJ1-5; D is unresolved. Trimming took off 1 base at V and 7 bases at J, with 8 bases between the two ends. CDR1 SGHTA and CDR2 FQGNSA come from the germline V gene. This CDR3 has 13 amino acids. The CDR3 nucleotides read TGTGCCAGCAGCTTAGTGTTTGAGCAGCCCCAGCATTTT. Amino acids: CASSLVFEQPQHF.

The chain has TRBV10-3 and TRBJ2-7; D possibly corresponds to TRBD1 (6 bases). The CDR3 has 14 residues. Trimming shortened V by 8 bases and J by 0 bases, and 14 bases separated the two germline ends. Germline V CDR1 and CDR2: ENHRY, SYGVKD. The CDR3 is CAISRTETSYEQYF. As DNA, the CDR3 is TGTGCCATCTCAAGGACAGAAACCTCCTACGAGCAGTACTTC.

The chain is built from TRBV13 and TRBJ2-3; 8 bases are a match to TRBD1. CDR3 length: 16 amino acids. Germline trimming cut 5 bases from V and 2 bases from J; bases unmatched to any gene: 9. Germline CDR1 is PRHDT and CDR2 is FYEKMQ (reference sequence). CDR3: CASSHGGQAYTDTQYF. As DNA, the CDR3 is TGTGCCAGCAGCCATGGGGGACAGGCGTACACAGATACGCAGTATTTT. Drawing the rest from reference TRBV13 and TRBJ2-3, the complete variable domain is AAGVIQSPRHLIKEKRETATLKCYPIPRHDTVYWYQQGPGQDPQFLISFYEKMQSDKGSIPDRFSAQQFSDYHSELNMSSLELGDSALYFCASSHGGQAYTDTQYFGPGTRLTVL.

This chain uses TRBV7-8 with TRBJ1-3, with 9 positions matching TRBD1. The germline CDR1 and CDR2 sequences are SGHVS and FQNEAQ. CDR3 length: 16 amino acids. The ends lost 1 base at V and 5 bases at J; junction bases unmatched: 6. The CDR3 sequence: CASSLGDRDTRNTIYF. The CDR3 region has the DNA TGTGCCAGCAGCTTAGGGGACAGGGATACTAGAAACACCATATATTTT.